This TCR beta chain stems from a study of blood T cell repertoires in COVID-19. Study-level information: COVID-19 samples collected from the United States, Italy and Spain covered acute and convalescent phases.

The CDR3 extends over 13 amino acids. With 8 bases clipped from V and 1 base from J, the junction kept 4 bases outside the gene matches. The germline CDR1 and CDR2 sequences are MNHEY and SVGAGI. While infection was still active, Seattle patients were enrolled and then followed longitudinally. In the authors' methods: Reference gene primers were amplified, and this amplification served to estimate nucleated cell counts. Libraries were prepared by immunoSEQ multiplex PCR; TCRdb keeps only in-frame clonotypes and omits some of them. V and J calls and clone size are given by that table; D and trimming were obtained from the DNA. The profile covers approximately 340,000 clones, with roughly 89% appearing a single time and approximately 9.9% taken by the ten largest.

The material sequenced was peripheral blood. The receptor was derived from a man aged 30 to 39 with COVID-19, enrolled during active disease. The chain employs TRBV6-5 and TRBJ1-2; 7 nucleotides agree with TRBD1. The CDR3 region is CASRDSFNYGYTF. The CDR3 DNA follows: TGTGCCAGCCGGGACAGCTTTAACTATGGCTACACCTTC.